This is a list of T cell receptor beta chains from one sample in a study of read filtering for tumor transcriptome and immune sequencing. TCRdb called the reads again in MiXCR, with one record for every CDR3 protein. The table shows 43,000 or so distinct CDR3 sequences, with roughly 12% occurring only once. Material for sequencing was a population of CD138-negative cells sorted from bone marrow. Receptors originate from a donor at least 40 years old with multiple myeloma. Both conserved end residues are part of each CDR3. A D gene is named only where the DNA matches it firmly. Rows give clone size only sometimes, using once, few, many, or a class for an expanded clone.

D: TRBD2; V: TRBV5-1; size: many; J: TRBJ2-7; CDR3: CASSLNGGGYEQYF; DNA: TGCGCCAGCAGCTTGAACGGCGGGGGGTACGAGCAGTACTTC
D: TRBD1; V: TRBV6-2/TRBV6-3; size: .; J: TRBJ2-1; CDR3: CASSSGGANNEQSF; DNA: TGTGCCAGCAGTTCAGGGGGCGCTAACAATGAGCAATCCTTC
D: TRBD1; V: TRBV30; size: medium-sized; J: TRBJ2-1; CDR3: CAWAQGADEQFF; DNA: TGTGCCTGGGCTCAGGGGGCTGATGAGCAGTTCTTC
D: TRBD1; V: TRBV12-3/TRBV12-4; size: many; J: TRBJ1-1; CDR3: CASSLMTGGNTEAFF; DNA: TGTGCCAGCAGTTTAATGACAGGGGGGAACACTGAAGCTTTCTTT
D: .; V: TRBV4-3; size: many; J: TRBJ1-4; CDR3: CASSQGSSTNEKLFF; DNA: TGCGCCAGCAGCCAAGGTTCCTCAACTAATGAAAAACTGTTTTTT
D: .; V: TRBV7-2; size: many; J: TRBJ1-4; CDR3: CASSYGTHEKLFF; DNA: TGTGCCAGCAGTTACGGGACTCATGAAAAACTGTTTTTT
D: .; V: TRBV29-1; size: many; J: TRBJ1-2; CDR3: CSVEKPIGYGYTF; DNA: TGCAGCGTTGAAAAGCCCATTGGCTATGGCTACACCTTC
D: TRBD1; V: TRBV11-3; size: many; J: TRBJ1-1; CDR3: CASSFAGTGGTEAFF; DNA: TGTGCCAGCAGCTTTGCCGGGACAGGGGGAACTGAAGCTTTCTTT
D: TRBD2; V: TRBV4-1; size: many; J: TRBJ2-3; CDR3: CASSDSGNLGADTQYF; DNA: TGCGCCAGCAGCGATAGCGGGAACCTGGGTGCAGATACGCAGTATTTT
D: TRBD2; V: TRBV20-1; size: many; J: TRBJ2-1; CDR3: CSASDGGRARDEQFF; DNA: TGCAGTGCTAGCGATGGCGGGAGGGCCAGGGATGAGCAGTTCTTC
D: TRBD2; V: TRBV14; size: many; J: TRBJ2-1; CDR3: CASSQDRTSGSSEQFF; DNA: TGTGCCAGCAGCCAAGATCGAACTAGCGGGAGCTCTGAGCAGTTCTTC
D: .; V: TRBV2; size: many; J: TRBJ2-1; CDR3: CASSVREMNEQFF; DNA: TGTGCCAGCAGCGTCAGGGAAATGAATGAGCAGTTCTTC
D: .; V: TRBV7-3; size: many; J: TRBJ2-2; CDR3: CASSLPPGELFF; DNA: TGTGCCAGCAGCTTACCTCCCGGGGAGCTGTTTTTT
D: .; V: TRBV5-4; size: many; J: TRBJ2-5; CDR3: CASSWKTGTAQETQYF; DNA: TGTGCCAGCAGCTGGAAAACCGGGACCGCCCAAGAGACCCAGTACTTC
D: TRBD1; V: TRBV12-3/TRBV12-4; size: .; J: TRBJ1-5; CDR3: CASKPGTVISNQPQHF; DNA: TGTGCCAGCAAACCAGGGACAGTGATTAGCAATCAGCCCCAGCATTTT
D: TRBD1; V: TRBV19; size: many; J: TRBJ2-6; CDR3: CASLPGTGVSGANVLTF; DNA: TGTGCCAGTCTTCCCGGGACAGGGGTCTCTGGGGCCAACGTCCTGACTTTC
D: .; V: TRBV6-6; size: many; J: TRBJ1-1; CDR3: CASSYGVGPGKAFF; DNA: TGTGCCAGCAGTTACGGGGTCGGGCCGGGAAAAGCTTTCTTT
D: .; V: TRBV19; size: many; J: TRBJ2-3; CDR3: CASSIEGGADTQYF; DNA: TGTGCCAGTAGTATAGAAGGGGGAGCAGATACGCAGTATTTT
D: TRBD2; V: TRBV29-1; size: many; J: TRBJ2-1; CDR3: CTGTSGRVNEQFF; DNA: TGCACCGGGACTAGCGGGAGGGTGAATGAGCAGTTCTTC
D: TRBD1; V: TRBV27; size: many; J: TRBJ2-7; CDR3: CASSRDRRNSYEQYF; DNA: TGTGCCAGCAGTCGGGACAGGAGAAACTCCTACGAGCAGTACTTC
D: TRBD1; V: TRBV30; size: many; J: TRBJ1-6; CDR3: CAWNRGLSSPLHF; DNA: TGTGCCTGGAACAGGGGGCTGAGTTCACCCCTCCACTTT
D: TRBD2; V: TRBV20-1; size: many; J: TRBJ2-1; CDR3: CSARLAGTTNEQFF; DNA: TGCAGTGCAAGACTAGCGGGCACGACTAATGAGCAGTTCTTC
D: TRBD2; V: TRBV20-1; size: many; J: TRBJ2-3; CDR3: CSAPFRAGAADTQYF; DNA: TGCAGTGCCCCATTTCGAGCGGGAGCTGCAGATACGCAGTATTTT
D: .; V: TRBV7-9; size: many; J: TRBJ2-1; CDR3: CASSSDGVLNEQFF; DNA: TGTGCCAGCAGCTCGGACGGAGTTTTGAATGAGCAGTTCTTC
D: TRBD1; V: TRBV4-1; size: many; J: TRBJ2-2; CDR3: CASSRSGQGVTGELFF; DNA: TGCGCCAGCAGCCGGTCGGGACAGGGTGTGACCGGGGAGCTGTTTTTT
D: .; V: TRBV7-9; size: many; J: TRBJ2-2; CDR3: CASSESGTGELFF; DNA: TGTGCCAGCAGCGAAAGCGGCACCGGGGAGCTGTTTTTT
D: .; V: TRBV10-3; size: many; J: TRBJ1-1; CDR3: CATSDPRTEAFF; DNA: TGTGCCACCTCGGACCCTCGCACTGAAGCTTTCTTT
D: .; V: TRBV19; size: medium-sized; J: TRBJ2-1; CDR3: CASSLGLEQFF; DNA: TGTGCCAGTTCCCTTGGACTTGAGCAGTTCTTC
D: .; V: TRBV6-6; size: many; J: TRBJ1-1; CDR3: CASRTNTEAFF; DNA: TGTGCCAGCAGGACGAACACTGAAGCTTTCTTT
D: .; V: TRBV20-1; size: many; J: TRBJ2-1; CDR3: CSARETLGREQFF; DNA: TGCAGTGCTAGAGAGACACTAGGACGTGAGCAGTTCTTC
D: TRBD2; V: TRBV19; size: many; J: TRBJ2-1; CDR3: CASRLAVNNEQFF; DNA: TGTGCCAGTAGACTAGCGGTTAATAATGAGCAGTTCTTC
D: .; V: TRBV5-1; size: few; J: TRBJ1-2; CDR3: CASSGGAFYGYTF; DNA: TGCGCCAGCTCCGGGGGCGCTTTCTATGGCTACACCTTC
D: TRBD1; V: TRBV6-2/TRBV6-3; size: .; J: TRBJ2-2; CDR3: CASSQQGTAGELFF; DNA: TGTGCCAGCAGCCAACAGGGGACAGCCGGGGAGCTGTTTTTT
D: TRBD1; V: TRBV5-1; size: many; J: TRBJ1-1; CDR3: CASSFLTGGNEAFF; DNA: TGCGCCAGCAGCTTCCTAACAGGGGGAAATGAAGCTTTCTTT
D: .; V: TRBV20-1; size: many; J: TRBJ2-3; CDR3: CSAPPSDTQYF; DNA: TGCAGTGCTCCCCCCTCGGATACGCAGTATTTT
D: .; V: TRBV11-3; size: many; J: TRBJ2-1; CDR3: CASSLDGAENEQFF; DNA: TGTGCCAGCAGCTTAGATGGGGCAGAGAATGAGCAGTTCTTC
D: .; V: TRBV7-2; size: .; J: TRBJ2-7; CDR3: CASSLRVTSGVFEQYF; DNA: TGTGCCAGCAGCCTTAGAGTAACAAGCGGTGTCTTTGAGCAGTACTTC
D: .; V: TRBV20-1; size: many; J: TRBJ1-1; CDR3: CSARDRSNTEAFF; DNA: TGCAGTGCTAGAGATAGGTCGAACACTGAAGCTTTCTTT